These 2 T cell receptor beta chains came from one sample sequenced in a study of graft-versus-host responses after intestinal transplantation. Antigens for these TCRs are unknown. Repertoires were generated with immunoSEQ multiplex PCR, while TCRdb's copy carries only in-frame clones and drops some. The sample includes almost 85,000 clones, 91% seen only once; the top ten take 0.1%. The sample in question was unstimulated CD4+ T cells sorted from spleen or lymph node cells, obtained before intestinal transplant. The receptors shown here come from a human donor who received an intestinal transplant.

The chain carries TRBV9 and TRBJ2-5; 9 positions agree with TRBD2. The trim removed 0 bases at V and 5 bases at J, leaving 8 bases unmatched. The CDR3 is 16 residues long. CDR1 and CDR2 from the germline V gene are SGDLS and YYNGEE. The CDR3 sequence is CASSVGGGGASETQYF. Written as DNA, the CDR3 is TGTGCCAGCAGCGTAGGGGGCGGGGGGGCCAGTGAGACCCAGTACTTC.

The gene calls are TRBV11-2 and TRBJ2-6; possibly TRBD1 for D (5 bases). Germline V gives CDR1 SGHAT, CDR2 FQNNGV. The CDR3 sequence is 14 residues long. V dropped 5 bases and J dropped 0 bases, with 5 bases sitting between them. DNA for the CDR3: TGTGCCAGCAGCGACAGCTCTGGGGCCAACGTCCTGACTTTC. Translating gives CASSDSSGANVLTF.